The 14 T cell receptor beta chains below come from one sample, sequenced in a study of shared clonotypes between healthy human individuals. The assay was immunoSEQ multiplex PCR, and TCRdb's table has in-frame clones only and misses some. The sample contains approximately 810,000 clones, around 92% of which appear only once. Naive CD8 cells comprised CD45RO-negative, CCR7-positively selected cells, excluding terminally differentiated effector memory CD45RA+ cells. Material: naive CD8+ T cells sorted from blood. These receptors were collected from a man younger than 45 in good health.

CDR3 sequence reads: CASSYLAGPSNTQYF. The CDR3 nucleotides read TGTGCCAGCAGCTATCTAGCGGGACCCAGTAATACGCAGTATTTT. The rearrangement links TRBV7-9 to TRBJ2-3, with 9 bases aligning to TRBD2. The ends lost 4 bases at V and 7 bases at J; junction bases unmatched: 9. The CDR3 covers 15 residues. Germline lookup yields CDR1 SEHNR and CDR2 FQNEAQ (reference sequence).

CDR3 residues: CATGPGLSYEQYF. Written as DNA, the CDR3 is TGTGCCACGGGGCCGGGGCTTAGCTACGAGCAGTACTTC. This chain joins TRBV19 and TRBJ2-7; perhaps D is TRBD1 or TRBD2 (5 bases each). Germline CDR1 reads LNHDA; CDR2 reads SQIVND (reference sequence). The V end lost 10 bases, the J end lost 3 bases, and 16 bases lay between the germline ends. The CDR3 has 13 amino acids.

The chain couples TRBV28 to TRBJ2-1; D gene ambiguous. Germline CDR1 MDHEN, CDR2 SYDVKM. The CDR3 is 16 residues long. V lost 2 bases and J 7 bases, leaving 18 bases between the germline ends. The CDR3 spells CASSLSSVRLQNEQFF. The CDR3 nucleotides read TGTGCCAGCAGTTTAAGCTCAGTTCGGCTCCAAAATGAGCAGTTCTTC.

V is TRBV7-9 and J is TRBJ2-7; 7 bases are shared with TRBD1. Per germline, CDR1 SEHNR and CDR2 FQNEAQ (reference sequence). This CDR3 is 15 amino acids long. Trimming at V came to 5 bases and at J to 2 bases, leaving 9 bases not matched to a gene. The CDR3 DNA reads as TGTGCCAGCAGCCCGCGTACAGGGGAACCCTACGAGCAGTACTTC. Protein product: CASSPRTGEPYEQYF.

The V call is TRBV5-4, the J call TRBJ2-1; a weak D match, TRBD1 (7 bases). The CDR3 is made up of 13 amino acids. Germline V gene lookup returns CDR1 SGHNT and CDR2 YYREEE (reference sequence). Trimming pared 2 bases from V and 7 bases from J, leaving 10 bases between. CDR3 nucleotide sequence: TGTGCCAGCAGCTTTGCAGGGGGGAATGAGCAGTTCTTC. Translating gives CASSFAGGNEQFF.

This chain joins TRBV11-2 and TRBJ2-7; TRBD1 agrees at 8 bases. The CDR3 contains 14 residues. Germline CDR1 and CDR2: SGHAT and FQNNGV. The ends lost 4 bases at V and 5 bases at J; junction bases unmatched: 7. Written as DNA, the CDR3 is TGTGCCAGCAGCTATGGGACAGGTCAGAACGAGCAGTACTTC. Translating it yields CASSYGTGQNEQYF. The full variable domain, with the rest looked up from reference TRBV11-2 and TRBJ2-7, is EAGVAQSPRYKIIEKRQSVAFWCNPISGHATLYWYQQILGQGPKLLIQFQNNGVVDDSQLPKDRFSAERLKGVDSTLKIQPAKLEDSAVYLCASSYGTGQNEQYFGPGTRLTVT.

The genes are TRBV6-5 and TRBJ1-1; D gene ambiguous. V lost 5 bases and J 4 bases, leaving 11 bases between the germline ends. CDR3 length: 13 amino acids. Looked up from germline, CDR1 is MNHEY and CDR2 is SVGAGI. This CDR3 is CASSRPSGTEAFF. CDR3 coding DNA: TGTGCCAGCAGTCGCCCGTCCGGCACTGAAGCTTTCTTT.

The chain recombines TRBV2 with TRBJ2-7, with TRBD2 matching over 13 bases. The germline gives CDR1 SNHLY, CDR2 FYNNEI. J lost 1 base, V lost 8 bases, and 14 bases had no gene match. CDR3 length: 18 amino acids. The chain's CDR3 is CASLDGLAGVPTSYEQYF. CDR3 bases: TGTGCCAGCTTAGATGGACTAGCGGGGGTCCCAACATCCTACGAGCAGTACTTC. The whole variable domain, remainder taken from reference TRBV2 and TRBJ2-7, is EPEVTQTPSHQVTQMGQEVILRCVPISNHLYFYWYRQILGQKVEFLVSFYNNEISEKSEIFDDQFSVERPDGSNFTLKIRSTKLEDSAMYFCASLDGLAGVPTSYEQYFGPGTRLTVT.

V is TRBV10-2 and J is TRBJ2-1; TRBD2 matches at 12 bases. This CDR3 region has 15 residues. The germline gives CDR1 WSHSY, CDR2 SAAADI. The junction had 3 bases not matched to a gene; V was cut back by 5 bases and J by 4 bases. DNA for the CDR3: TGCGCCAGCAGTTCCGGGACTAGCGGGTACAATGAGCAGTTCTTC. It translates to CASSSGTSGYNEQFF.

The V and J genes are TRBV5-6 and TRBJ1-1, with D possibly matching TRBD1 (5 bases). The CDR3 sequence is 15 residues long. Between the trimmed V and J ends, which lost 0 bases and 1 base, there was a span of 10 bases. The germline V gene encodes CDR1 SGHDT and CDR2 YYEEEE. CDR3 in amino acids: CASSLVGHSNTEAFF. DNA for the CDR3: TGTGCCAGCAGCTTGGTAGGACACTCGAACACTGAAGCTTTCTTT. The whole variable domain, remainder taken from reference TRBV5-6 and TRBJ1-1, is DAGVTQSPTHLIKTRGQQVTLRCSPKSGHDTVSWYQQALGQGPQFIFQYYEEEERQRGNFPDRFSGHQFPNYSSELNVNALLLGDSALYLCASSLVGHSNTEAFFGQGTRLTVV.

On this clone itself: Within the sample, other DNA sequences also encode this same CDR3. The CDR3 spells CASSLIGANVLTF. CDR3 DNA: TGTGCCAGCAGTTTAATTGGGGCCAACGTCCTGACTTTC. The chain recombines TRBV27 with TRBJ2-6; D is undetermined. Per the germline V gene, CDR1 is MNHEY and CDR2 is SMNVEV (reference sequence). The CDR3 has 13 residues. The V end was cut by 2 bases, the J end by 3 bases, with 2 bases between.

This chain connects TRBV9 to TRBJ1-1; TRBD1 is a possible D gene (6 bases). The germline V and J ends were trimmed by 3 bases and 5 bases, with 14 bases remaining between them. The CDR3 totals 14 residues. Germline V gives CDR1 SGDLS, CDR2 YYNGEE. CDR3 sequence: CASSAGGAKTEAFF. CDR3 sequence (DNA): TGTGCCAGCAGCGCCGGGGGGGCGAAGACTGAAGCTTTCTTT. The whole variable domain, remainder taken from reference TRBV9 and TRBJ1-1, is DSGVTQTPKHLITATGQRVTLRCSPRSGDLSVYWYQQSLDQGLQFLIQYYNGEERAKGNILERFSAQQFPDLHSELNLSSLELGDSALYFCASSAGGAKTEAFFGQGTRLTVV.

V usage is TRBV11-1 and J usage is TRBJ2-4, with D unresolved. The length of the CDR3 is 13 residues. Trimming removed 3 bases from V and 8 bases from J, with 11 bases in between. The V gene's germline CDR1 is SGHAT and CDR2 FQDESV (reference sequence). The CDR3 protein is CASSLTHSDIQYF. Here the CDR3 DNA reads TGTGCCAGCAGCTTGACCCACAGTGACATTCAGTACTTC.

Concerning this clone itself: At the DNA level, this CDR3 is encoded by other sequences in the same sample as well. CDR3 nucleotide sequence: TGCGCCAGCAGCCAAGGCCCCGGGGAGCTGTTTTTT. Translating gives CASSQGPGELFF. This chain uses TRBV4-3 with TRBJ2-2; no reliable D call. V was trimmed by 1 base and J by 6 bases, leaving 3 bases between them. CDR1 and CDR2 (germline): LGHNA, YSLEER. This CDR3 has 12 amino acids.